This T cell receptor beta chain originates from a study of human T cells and chemical hapten exposure listed by TCRdb under 2021. Broadly, across the study: For sensitization, 2% DPC in acetone was applied to a 2 cm by 2 cm area of upper inner arm skin. Patients additionally received weekly therapeutic DPC doses to the scalp throughout the roughly 26-week study period. Patch testing on the upper back used Finn chambers containing 0.01% DPC, with scoring done after 6 days according to International Contact Dermatitis Research Group standards. The patient cohort, mostly female, included alopecia areata with under or over 50% scalp involvement, alopecia totalis and alopecia universalis. Libraries were combined into a pool for sequencing, and differences in TCR yield between samples came mainly from small differences in library volumes within the pool. The study tracked peripheral blood TCR repertoire changes in vivo during primary and secondary sensitization to the hapten diphenylcyclopropenone (DPC) in alopecia patients. Blood was sampled from patients pre-sensitization (week 0) and at 2, 6 and about 24 weeks after DPC sensitization. For TCR sequencing, blood came from 25 to 35 alopecia patients at anywhere from one to four time points (pre-sensitization, 2, 6 and 24 weeks). Paper-wide results and their limitations: After repeated subsampling, changes were observed in the strength of the expansion versus patch-test correlation and in the threshold at which the correlation became significant. The number of TCRs above 1 in 1000 frequency did not change with DPC sensitization; there was no evidence of global repertoire structure alterations. Significantly more large CDR3 similarity clusters were formed by expanded TCRs than by pre-sensitization or healthy control sets, consistent with antigen-driven responses. Patch test score was positively correlated with the number of PT1 expanded TCRs, with significance at thresholds 8, 16 and 32 but not at 4. Alopecia, a presumed autoimmune disease, was present in all patients, so the immune response of the patients might differ from that of healthy individuals.

Libraries were built with RACE. The sample was run on a NextSeq 500. During library preparation, unique molecular identifiers were attached to individual cDNA molecules so that TCRs could be counted quantitatively and reproducibly. Both TCR alpha and TCR beta chains were sequenced from each blood RNA sample. The authors' analysis ran thus. The median number of TCRs per sample was approximately 96,000, ranging from about 23,224 to 750,000. The Decombinator software suite was used to annotate V, J and CDR3 in the TCR reads. Every sample was subsampled to the same number of TCRs (28,000) for the PS versus PT1 abundance plots. TCRs were defined as expanded if absent before sensitization and observed at least eight times at the 2-week time point. TCRdb itself trimmed the public reads at Q25 with fastp, ran MiXCR and retained productive beta chains. Rows matching on CDR3 protein sequence are summarized as one entry with the most common DNA and genes. For this entry, the V and J calls and clone size follow TCRdb and not the study's own pipeline. The sample table holds some 250,000 distinct CDR3 sequences, of which almost 8% were seen once. In total, the top ten clones hold roughly 1.2% of the sample.

The V and J ends are trimmed by 4 bases and 4 bases, leaving 14 bases between them. From cysteine to phenylalanine, the CDR3 is 16 amino acids long. Just CDR3 DNA is preserved here, 48 bases in frame from base 1. Via the germline V gene, CDR1 is ENHRY and CDR2 SYGVKD. What the time point label conveys for this sample: pre-sensitization, week 0. Taken with the paper, the label for treatment or condition translates to: therapeutic diphenylcyclopropenone sensitization with weekly scalp DPC. Blood at each patch-test visit was drawn before the patch test was applied. Patients were considered eligible if aged 18 to 70, diagnosed with alopecia and deemed suitable for DPC therapy, and patients were excluded if pregnant. Total RNA was extracted from unfractionated whole blood that had been collected in Tempus Blood RNA tubes. To note about this clonotype: No antigen is known for it. No much larger clonotype is one base removed from it; base qualities were not supplied.

In this chain, TRBV10-3 is recombined with TRBJ1-6; there is no confident call for the D gene. The sequence derives from a man between 18 and 35 years old with alopecia areata. Some clones in this sample may be carry-over from other donors' samples. The sequences come from whole blood, collected in connection with sensitization to the hapten diphenylcyclopropenone (DPC). The CDR3 region: CAISGVRLSYNSPLHF. The nucleotides are TGTGCCATCAGTGGCGTCAGGCTATCGTATAATTCACCCCTCCACTTT.